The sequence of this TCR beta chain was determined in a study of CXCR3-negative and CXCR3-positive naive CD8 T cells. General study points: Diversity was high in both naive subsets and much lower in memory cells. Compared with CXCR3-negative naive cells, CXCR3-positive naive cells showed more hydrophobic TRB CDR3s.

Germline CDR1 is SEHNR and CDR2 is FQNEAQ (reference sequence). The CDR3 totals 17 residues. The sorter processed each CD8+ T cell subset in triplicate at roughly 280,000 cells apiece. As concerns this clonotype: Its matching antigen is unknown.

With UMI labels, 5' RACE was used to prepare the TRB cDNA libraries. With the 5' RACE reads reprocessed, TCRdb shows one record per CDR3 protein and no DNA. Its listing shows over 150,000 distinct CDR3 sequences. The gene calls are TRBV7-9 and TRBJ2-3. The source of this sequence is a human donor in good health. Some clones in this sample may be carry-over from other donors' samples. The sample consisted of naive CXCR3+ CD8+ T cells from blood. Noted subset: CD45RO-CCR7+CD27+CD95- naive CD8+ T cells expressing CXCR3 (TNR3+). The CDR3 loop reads CASSSKTGISSTDTQYF.